This record concerns one TCR beta chain sequence. Its antigen is currently unknown. These data originate in a study of T-cell memory formation after mild COVID-19. This CDR3 region has 17 residues. Germline V gene lookup returns CDR1 KGHDR and CDR2 SFDVKD. The V segment lost 3 bases and the J segment 0 bases; nucleotides outside the gene matches: 6. Notes on the study in general: Some responding clones appeared in pre-infection memory, suggesting cross-reactive memory joined. Clones that contracted from day 15 to 85 were balanced CD4/CD8, while later expanders leaned CD4+.

TCRdb processed the 5' RACE reads anew with MiXCR; each CDR3 protein has one entry. The sample contains some 130,000 distinct CDR3 sequences, 17% of which appear only once. The chain employs TRBV24-1 and TRBJ2-2; TRBD2 aligns across 7 bases. Source material: PBMCs or a T cell subset sorted from them (not recorded which). This receptor was identified in a man aged 18 to 29 who had mild COVID-19 (a few samples of this study predate the infection). Cell type and time point are not known. CDR3: CATSDTDGGTNTGELFF. CDR3 DNA sequence: TGTGCCACCAGTGATACAGACGGGGGGACGAACACCGGGGAGCTGTTTTTT.